Each of the 13 T cell receptor beta chains below was sequenced from the same sample in a study of glioma-infiltrating T cells after dendritic cell vaccination. This sample's time point: after dendritic cell vaccination, including at tumor progression/relapse. Sequencing was performed with immunoSEQ multiplex PCR; in TCRdb, only in-frame clones are kept and a portion is missing. The sample comprises 80,000 to 95,000 clones, around 85% of which are singletons, and over 6.5% rests with the top ten. Sample: blood, taken after dendritic cell vaccination. Every receptor here comes from a human donor with glioblastoma.

The chain links TRBV4-3 to TRBJ2-7, with TRBD1 matching over 9 bases. V was pared by 0 bases and J by 4 bases, with 4 bases of the junction left unmatched. This CDR3 spans 15 amino acids. CDR1 LGHNA and CDR2 YSLEER come from the germline V gene. CDR3 loop: CASSQDPGTGYEQYF. In nucleotides, the CDR3 is TGCGCCAGCAGCCAAGATCCCGGGACAGGGTACGAGCAGTACTTC.

The V gene is TRBV5-1, the J gene TRBJ2-3; D gene uncertain. The CDR3 is made up of 14 amino acids. CDR1 and CDR2 (germline): SGHRS, YFSETQ. Trimming removed 0 bases from V and 2 bases from J, with 7 bases in between. The CDR3 DNA reads as TGCGCCAGCAGCTTGGCCAAAATCACAGATACGCAGTATTTT. Translated: CASSLAKITDTQYF.

V gene TRBV5-1 combines with J gene TRBJ2-1, with a tentative D call TRBD1 (6 bases). V lost 4 bases and J 4 bases, leaving 9 bases between the germline ends. The length of the CDR3 is 13 residues. Germline loops: CDR1 SGHRS, CDR2 YFSETQ. Written as DNA, the CDR3 is TGCGCCAGCAGCCCGGACAGTTACAATGAGCAGTTCTTC. It encodes CASSPDSYNEQFF.

The J gene is TRBJ1-1, the V gene TRBV2; no firm D call. V dropped 5 bases and J dropped 4 bases, with 14 bases sitting between them. This CDR3 contains 14 residues. Germline V lookup: CDR1 SNHLY, CDR2 FYNNEI. The CDR3 protein is CASSPGTLITEAFF. The CDR3 region has the DNA TGTGCCAGCAGTCCGGGAACCCTCATCACTGAAGCTTTCTTT.

The rearrangement joins TRBV25-1 to TRBJ1-2; 8 bases align to TRBD1. Germline V gene data show CDR1 as MGHDK and CDR2 as SYGVNS. The V and J ends lost 10 bases and 0 bases, in that order; junction bases with no gene match: 13. The CDR3 is 16 residues long. CDR3 sequence (DNA): TGTGCCACCAATGGAGATGGGACAGGTCCTAACTATGGCTACACCTTC. Translating it yields CATNGDGTGPNYGYTF.

The rearrangement uses TRBV7-3 and TRBJ2-6; the D is unclear. V lost 0 bases, J lost 0 bases, and 6 bases lay in between. Germline V gene lookup returns CDR1 SGHTA and CDR2 FQGTGA. There are 16 residues in the CDR3. CDR3 sequence (DNA): TGTGCCAGCAGCTTAACTATCAGCTCTGGGGCCAACGTCCTGACTTTC. This translates into CASSLTISSGANVLTF. Based on the CDR3 plus reference TRBV7-3 and TRBJ2-6, the full variable domain is GAGVSQTPSNKVTEKGKYVELRCDPISGHTALYWYRQSLGQGPEFLIYFQGTGAADDSGLPNDRFFAVRPEGSVSTLKIQRTERGDSAVYLCASSLTISSGANVLTFGAGSRLTVL.

The chain recombines TRBV6-5 with TRBJ1-1; D is unresolved. CDR1 and CDR2 from the germline V gene are MNHEY and SVGAGI. V was pared by 2 bases and J by 0 bases, with 13 bases between. The length of the CDR3 is 16 residues. Written as DNA, the CDR3 is TGTGCCAGCAGTTACGGGCGAGGAGGGATGAACACTGAAGCTTTCTTT. Residues: CASSYGRGGMNTEAFF.

The V and J genes are TRBV5-1 and TRBJ1-4, with a tentative D call TRBD1 (5 bases). From germline, CDR1 is SGHRS and CDR2 YFSETQ. This CDR3 is 16 amino acids long. Trimming cost V 4 bases and J 2 bases, with 15 bases left between them. CDR3 DNA: TGCGCCAGCAGCAGAGACTCCGGGGGGACTAATGAAAAACTGTTTTTT. Translation: CASSRDSGGTNEKLFF.

This clone was found a few times. The chain recombines TRBV6-1 with TRBJ2-1; D is unresolved. The CDR3 runs 13 residues. Germline-derived CDR1 and CDR2 are MNHNS and SASEGT. V was trimmed by 5 bases and J by 6 bases, leaving 11 bases between them. This CDR3 reads CASSRSQTNEQFF. In DNA form, the CDR3 reads TGTGCCAGCAGTAGGTCACAGACCAATGAGCAGTTCTTC.

This rearrangement joins TRBV7-8 to TRBJ1-3, with D possibly TRBD1 on 5 matching bases. This CDR3 is 16 amino acids long. V gave up 0 bases and J gave up 0 bases, with 9 bases separating them. Germline CDR1 is SGHVS and CDR2 is FQNEAQ. DNA of the CDR3: TGTGCCAGCAGCTTAGCGTGGGGGGGCTCTGGAAACACCATATATTTT. Its translation: CASSLAWGGSGNTIYF.

The rearrangement links TRBV7-6 to TRBJ2-1, with 8 positions matching TRBD2. This CDR3 comprises 16 residues. The V segment lost 4 bases and the J segment 0 bases; nucleotides outside the gene matches: 5. From germline, CDR1 is SGHVS and CDR2 FNYEAQ. CDR3 DNA sequence: TGTGCCAGCAGCTCCCGGGCGGGGGGCTCCTACAATGAGCAGTTCTTC. Its translation: CASSSRAGGSYNEQFF.

The J gene is TRBJ2-3, the V gene TRBV5-1; 8 positions match TRBD2. The CDR3 loop spans 16 amino acids. J was trimmed by 3 bases and V by 3 bases; bases with no gene match: 9. In germline, CDR1 is SGHRS, CDR2 YFSETQ. The CDR3 sequence: CASSSQQAGVTDTQYF. CDR3 nucleotides: TGCGCCAGCAGCTCACAGCAAGCGGGAGTGACAGATACGCAGTATTTT.

This clone was seen just once. The V call is TRBV5-1, the J call TRBJ2-1; D might be TRBD2 (7 bases). This CDR3 is 15 amino acids long. Looked up from germline, CDR1 is SGHRS and CDR2 is YFSETQ. V dropped 6 bases and J dropped 1 base, with 14 bases sitting between them. The CDR3 region is CASTKQGGSYNEQFF. CDR3 nucleotide sequence: TGCGCCAGCACGAAACAGGGAGGGTCCTACAATGAGCAGTTCTTC.